One and the same sample provided the 28 T cell receptor beta chains below, sequenced in a study of T cells in Graves' hyperthyroidism and ophthalmopathy. TCR beta CDR3 regions were amplified from RNA. HTBI primers were employed in a first-round RT-PCR of the TCR CDR3. MiXCR, applied by TCRdb to the multiplex PCR reads, yields one record per CDR3 protein. Here the sample spans hundreds of thousands of distinct CDR3 sequences, 12% to 15% being singletons. The specimen was blood. The receptors originated from a woman between 18 and 30 years old with Graves' hyperthyroidism.

For this clonotype: Just one base apart from a much larger clone, this may be a read error. The chain links TRBV27 to TRBJ2-2, with TRBD2 matching over 9 bases. V dropped 8 bases and J dropped 3; count of bases not matched to a gene: 10. The CDR3 runs to 16 residues. Germline assignment: CDR1 MNHEY and CDR2 SMNVEV (reference sequence). CDR3 in DNA: TGTGCCAGCGGTTCCTTAGCGGGAGTGGACACCGGGGAGCTGTTTTTT. This encodes CASGSLAGVDTGELFF.

The chain carries TRBV7-9 and TRBJ2-7; the D gene is possibly TRBD1 (7 bases). The V end was cut by 3 bases, the J end by 6 bases, with 15 bases between. Germline V CDR1 and CDR2: SEHNR, FQNEAQ (reference sequence). The CDR3 runs to 14 residues. The DNA for the CDR3 is TGTGCCAGCAGCTTCGCGGGACAGTCCCTCGAGCAGTACTTC. This translates into CASSFAGQSLEQYF.

In this sample, this clonotype turned up many times. The V and J genes are TRBV3-2 and TRBJ2-3; TRBD1 was called by the table and not checked on the DNA. TRBV3-2 is a documented pseudogene. The CDR3 has 14 residues. The CDR3 is CASVVQGSTDTQYF. CDR3 nucleotides: TGTGCCAGCGTGGTACAGGGAAGCACAGATACGCAGTATTTT.

This clonotype was seen ten or more times. V is TRBV7-2 and J is TRBJ2-5; 15 bases are a match to TRBD2. Per the germline V gene, CDR1 is SGHTA and CDR2 is FQGNSA. The junction had 9 bases not matched to a gene; V was cut back by 5 bases and J by 5 bases. This CDR3 region has 17 residues. The CDR3 spells CASSPGGLAGGGETQYF. CDR3 DNA sequence: TGTGCCAGCAGCCCGGGGGGACTAGCGGGAGGAGGGGAGACCCAGTACTTC.

This chain joins TRBV25-1 and TRBJ2-1; no firm D call. V lost 4 bases to trimming and J lost 8 bases, with 15 bases between them. CDR1 MGHDK and CDR2 SYGVNS come from the germline V gene. CDR3 length equals 14 residues. CDR3 region: CASSGRGLGDEQFF. The CDR3 DNA reads TGTGCCAGCAGTGGTCGTGGGCTCGGAGATGAGCAGTTCTTC. Full variable domain (missing parts from reference TRBV25-1 and TRBJ2-1): EADIYQTPRYLVIGTGKKITLECSQTMGHDKMYWYQQDPGMELHLIHYSYGVNSTEKGDLSSESTVSRIRTEHFPLTLESARPSHTSQYLCASSGRGLGDEQFFGPGTRLTVL.

This clonotype was recorded at least ten times. This chain connects TRBV3-1 to TRBJ1-4; unclear D gene. Trimming pared 0 bases from V and 7 bases from J, leaving 6 bases between. Germline assignment: CDR1 LGHDT and CDR2 YNNKEL (reference sequence). This CDR3 has 13 amino acids. Written as DNA, the CDR3 is TGTGCCAGCAGCCAAGAGTCCGCTGAAAAACTGTTTTTT. Its translation: CASSQESAEKLFF.

This clonotype has a count of ten or more. The chain uses TRBV5-5 and TRBJ2-1; D perhaps matches TRBD1 (5 bases). The CDR3 has 16 amino acids. The ends were cut back, 1 base at V and 0 bases at J, with 11 bases in the middle. Germline lookup yields CDR1 SGHKS and CDR2 YYEKEE (reference sequence). The CDR3 spells CASSLRAGRSYNEQFF. In nucleotides, the CDR3 is TGTGCCAGCAGCTTGAGGGCAGGGCGCTCCTACAATGAGCAGTTCTTC.

This clonotype was recorded many times. The V and J genes are TRBV20-1 and TRBJ2-7; perhaps TRBD1 as D (5 bases). The CDR3 length is 16 residues. Germline-derived CDR1 and CDR2 are DFQATT and SNEGSKA (reference sequence). Trimming pared 2 bases from V and 3 bases from J, leaving 20 bases between. The DNA of the CDR3 is TGCAGTGCTAGACCGACAGTTTTGAGGATTGGCTACGAGCAGTACTTC. Its protein is CSARPTVLRIGYEQYF.

The chain recombines TRBV29-1 with TRBJ2-5; D may correspond to TRBD1 or TRBD2 (5 bases each). V lost 7 bases and J lost 1, with 10 bases in between. CDR1 is SQVTM, CDR2 ANQGSEA, per germline. This CDR3 is built from 12 residues. The DNA for the CDR3 is TGCAGCGGTGAGGGGACCCAAGAGACCCAGTACTTC. Amino acid sequence: CSGEGTQETQYF.

This clonotype showed up just a few times. Here the CDR3 DNA reads TGTGCAACAAAAATAGCCGGGGTTAATGAGCAGTTCTTC. Its translation is CATKIAGVNEQFF. The V call is TRBV19, the J call TRBJ2-1, with D tentatively TRBD2 (5 bases). Germline CDR1 and CDR2: LNHDA and SQIVND (reference sequence). The CDR3 consists of 13 residues.

This clonotype was seen ten or more times. The J gene is TRBJ1-2, the V gene TRBV12-3 or TRBV12-4; D not resolved. V was pared by 3 bases and J by 4 bases, with 9 bases between. The CDR3 runs to 13 residues. The CDR3 here is CASSLHDSYGYTF. CDR3 in DNA: TGTGCCAGCAGTTTGCACGACTCCTATGGCTACACCTTC.

This clonotype was seen repeatedly, ten times or more. The gene calls are TRBV20-1 and TRBJ2-1; the D is unclear. Germline V gene lookup returns CDR1 DFQATT and CDR2 SNEGSKA (reference sequence). The ends were cut back, 5 bases at V and 0 bases at J, with 8 bases in the middle. The CDR3 has 13 residues. CDR3 nucleotide sequence: TGCAGTGCTGGGCAGAACTCCTACAATGAGCAGTTCTTC. It is translated as CSAGQNSYNEQFF.

This clonotype was picked up many times. The chain links TRBV7-9 to TRBJ2-7, with D hard to call. The CDR3 length is 12 residues. Germline CDR1 is SEHNR and CDR2 is FQNEAQ (reference sequence). The germline V and J ends were trimmed by 8 bases and 3 bases, with 11 bases remaining between them. The CDR3 bases are TGTGCCAGCGGGCGGAGCTTCTACGAGCAGTACTTC. It encodes CASGRSFYEQYF.

The chain links TRBV20-1 to TRBJ2-2; 7 bases are shared with TRBD2. CDR1 and CDR2 (germline): DFQATT, SNEGSKA (reference sequence). The CDR3 sequence is 16 residues long. Unmatched junction bases numbered 13, after V lost 3 bases and J lost 6 bases. The DNA of the CDR3 is TGCAGTGCTAGGCCGACTGGCGGGAGTCAAGCCGGGGAGCTGTTTTTT. Translated: CSARPTGGSQAGELFF.

The V call is TRBV4-1, the J call TRBJ1-5; a possible D gene is TRBD1 (5 bases). The CDR3 extends over 15 amino acids. Looked up from germline, CDR1 is MGHRA and CDR2 is YSYEKL. The V end was cut by 3 bases, the J end by 1 base, with 10 bases between. This chain's CDR3 is CASSQLGQSNQPQHF. The CDR3 nucleotides read TGCGCCAGCAGCCAGCTTGGACAAAGCAATCAGCCCCAGCATTTT.

This clonotype was seen a few times. The gene calls are TRBV7-9 and TRBJ1-6, with D possibly being TRBD1 (6 bases). Trimming cost V 4 bases and J 7 bases, with 17 bases left between them. The CDR3 sequence is 16 residues long. Germline values: CDR1 SEHNR, CDR2 FQNEAQ (reference sequence). DNA for the CDR3: TGTGCCAGCAGCTCAACTACCACAGGGCAAAATTCACCCCTCCACTTT. Amino acid sequence: CASSSTTTGQNSPLHF.

This clonotype showed up many times. The chain has TRBV6-5 and TRBJ2-1; 10 bases map to TRBD2. The CDR3 contains 21 residues. Germline CDR1 MNHEY, CDR2 SVGAGI. V lost 0 bases to trimming and J lost 2 bases; unmatched junction nucleotides: 16. Here the CDR3 reads CASSYSRRSGRADKAYNEQFF. CDR3 nucleotide sequence: TGTGCCAGCAGTTACTCGAGGCGGAGCGGGAGGGCCGACAAAGCCTACAATGAGCAGTTCTTC.

This clonotype was counted at least ten times. The chain carries TRBV6-1 and TRBJ1-1; D is unresolved. The germline CDR1 and CDR2 sequences are MNHNS and SASEGT. V was trimmed by 6 bases and J by 5 bases, leaving 13 bases between them. The CDR3 has 13 residues. In DNA form, the CDR3 reads TGTGCCAGCAGCGGCCTTGACTGGACTGAAGCTTTCTTT. As protein: CASSGLDWTEAFF.

Comment on this clonotype: A much larger clonotype is one base distant, so this may be a read error. This chain connects TRBV11-3 to TRBJ2-7; the D gene is possibly TRBD1 (5 bases). CDR3 length: 13 residues. Germline CDR1 reads SGHNT; CDR2 reads YENEEA. Trimming pared 10 bases from V and 6 bases from J, leaving 19 bases between. This CDR3 is CATAVRVRGEQYF. The CDR3 DNA follows: TGTGCCACCGCGGTCAGGGTTAGAGGCGAGCAGTACTTC.

The chain combines TRBV27 with TRBJ2-7; D gene uncertain. Trimming stripped 4 bases from V and 6 bases from J, with 16 bases between. The CDR3 covers 14 residues. CDR1 and CDR2 from the germline V gene are MNHEY and SMNVEV (reference sequence). CDR3 in amino acids: CASSSFDPPAEQYF. CDR3 sequence (DNA): TGTGCCAGCAGTTCTTTCGACCCCCCGGCCGAGCAGTACTTC.

V usage is TRBV20-1 and J usage is TRBJ2-3, with 7 nucleotides matching TRBD2. Germline trimming cut 2 bases from V and 0 bases from J; bases unmatched to any gene: 5. CDR3 length: 15 amino acids. Germline CDR1 and CDR2: DFQATT and SNEGSKA (reference sequence). CDR3 coding DNA: TGCAGTGCTAGATCCGGGGGGAGAAGCACAGATACGCAGTATTTT. It specifies CSARSGGRSTDTQYF.

This clonotype was seen many times. The V gene is TRBV6-2 or TRBV6-3, the J gene TRBJ2-7, with D uncertain. The CDR3 runs to 14 residues. V was shortened by 0 bases and J by 7 bases, with 13 bases between the two germline ends. Germline CDR1 and CDR2: MNHEY and SVGEGT. CDR3 coding DNA: TGTGCCAGCAGTTACTCGGGTTTTTTGGAAGAGCAGTACTTC. Translating it yields CASSYSGFLEEQYF.

This clonotype was counted ten times or more. This sequence joins TRBV11-2 and TRBJ2-7, with D maybe TRBD1 (5 bases). From germline, CDR1 is SGHAT and CDR2 FQNNGV. Trimming cost V 2 bases and J 4 bases, with 15 bases left between them. This CDR3 has 15 amino acids. The CDR3 coding sequence is TGTGCCAGCAGCTTATCGGTTGCCAGGGCTTACGAGCAGTACTTC. It translates to CASSLSVARAYEQYF.

This clonotype has at least ten counts. The genes are TRBV3-1 and TRBJ1-1; D gene unclear. The V end lost 1 base, the J end lost 5 bases, and 11 bases lay between the germline ends. Per germline, CDR1 LGHDT and CDR2 YNNKEL (reference sequence). The CDR3 has 14 residues. CDR3 DNA sequence: TGTGCCAGCAGCCAAGTCTCCAGACATACTGAAGCTTTCTTT. Protein product: CASSQVSRHTEAFF.

This clonotype has more than one count but fewer than ten. The chain couples TRBV7-8 to TRBJ2-7, with D possibly matching TRBD2 (6 bases). Germline assignment: CDR1 SGHVS and CDR2 FQNEAQ. V lost 1 base, J lost 7 bases, and 14 bases lay in between. CDR3 length: 14 amino acids. CDR3 residues: CASSLVQLGREQYF. The CDR3 coding sequence is TGTGCCAGCAGCTTAGTACAGTTAGGGAGGGAGCAGTACTTC.

This chain connects TRBV7-9 to TRBJ1-1; D gene ambiguous. CDR3 length: 13 residues. Per the germline V gene, CDR1 is SEHNR and CDR2 is FQNEAQ (reference sequence). The ends were cut back, 5 bases at V and 1 base at J, with 8 bases in the middle. CDR3 sequence reads: CASSKPANTEAFF. The CDR3 DNA is TGTGCCAGCAGCAAACCAGCGAACACTGAAGCTTTCTTT.

The chain recombines TRBV5-1 with TRBJ2-1; D is possibly TRBD2 (5 bases). CDR3 size: 14 residues. Germline V gene lookup returns CDR1 SGHRS and CDR2 YFSETQ. Trimming pared 3 bases from V and 6 bases from J, leaving 13 bases between. The CDR3 region has the DNA TGCGCCAGCAGCTCGGGATATCCCGGCAATGAGCAGTTCTTC. Translating gives CASSSGYPGNEQFF.

J is TRBJ1-5 and V is TRBV5-8, with D tentatively TRBD1 (5 bases). CDR3 size: 18 residues. CDR1 and CDR2 from the germline V gene are SGHTS and YDEGEE. The V and J ends lost 6 bases and 6 bases respectively, with 28 bases between them. CDR3 sequence (DNA): TGTGCCAGCACTCGTCTTTCCTCTGCGAGGGGAAGAACTCAGCCCCAGCATTTT. This codes for CASTRLSSARGRTQPQHF.